This T cell receptor (beta chain) was captured in a study of blood T cells in healthy people across ages. Study-level results: Among long-lived donors, naive CD4+ cells were more numerous and diversity higher than in aged donors. Diversity was estimated from one million T cells, and these estimates were considered underestimates.

Notes on this clonotype: No antigen is known for it.

Each sample gave at least 7 million isolated PBMCs. A J-beta primer mix and a sample-barcoded 5' primer were used in a second PCR of roughly 6 to 12 cycles. One entry per CDR3 protein, called by TCRdb with MiXCR from the 5' RACE reads. The data show 1,500,000 or so distinct CDR3 sequences, roughly 43% seen once. The clonotype comes from a woman aged 18-29 years in good health. Sequences were obtained from blood.

The CDR3 sequence is CSAREPLAGALFTDTQYF. The CDR3 DNA is TGCAGTGCTAGAGAGCCCCTAGCGGGGGCCCTATTCACAGATACGCAGTATTTT. The V call is TRBV20-1, the J call TRBJ2-3, with 10 bases matching TRBD2. Trimming at V came to 0 bases and at J to 2 bases, leaving 11 bases not matched to a gene. The CDR3 consists of 18 residues. The V gene's germline CDR1 is DFQATT and CDR2 SNEGSKA (reference sequence).